What follows are 25 T cell receptor beta chains derived from one specimen sequenced in a study of CD8+ T cells in alopecia areata (dated by TCRdb to the late 2010s). Library preparation used the immunoSEQ multiplex PCR assay. RNA was extracted from all samples and reverse transcribed into cDNA as template for TCR sequencing. As stored in TCRdb, this immuneACCESS dataset retains in-frame rearrangements with V and J assigned. A fraction of the clones does not appear; measured against another copy, unresolved V genes explain less than half of the discrepancy, and the remainder lacks a known reason. Recorded for this sample are some 100,000 clones; 50% to 75% of them occurred a single time. The ten largest clones capture roughly 30% of the sample. The time point label of this sample denotes: approximately 4 weeks on oral tofacitinib. The treatment or condition label, read with the paper, signifies: oral pan-JAK inhibitor, 5-10 mg twice daily.

The material was CD8+ T cells sorted from blood, obtained at week 4, from a patient treated with tofacitinib. Receptors originate from a human donor with alopecia areata.

The CDR3 reads CSVEDRLAGGSYEQYF. The CDR3 DNA is TGCAGCGTTGAAGATCGTCTAGCGGGGGGATCCTACGAGCAGTACTTC. V is TRBV29-1 and J is TRBJ2-7; 11 positions agree with TRBD2. This CDR3 region has 16 residues. Germline assignment: CDR1 SQVTM and CDR2 ANQGSEA. V trimming: 0 bases; J trimming: 1 base; junction bases outside the gene matches: 5.

The chain is built from TRBV5-4 and TRBJ1-1; D gene ambiguous. CDR3 length: 11 amino acids. Germline V lookup: CDR1 SGHNT, CDR2 YYREEE (reference sequence). Trimming cost V 1 base and J 2 bases, with 0 bases left between them. This CDR3 reads CASSLNTEAFF. For the CDR3, the DNA is TGTGCCAGCAGCTTGAACACTGAAGCTTTCTTT.

The chain recombines TRBV4-1 with TRBJ2-3; the D is unclear. Trimming shortened V by 0 bases and J by 6 bases, and 7 bases separated the two germline ends. The CDR3 totals 13 residues. CDR1 is MGHRA and CDR2 is YSYEKL in the germline V gene. In nucleotides, the CDR3 is TGCGCCAGCAGCCAAGACAATCCCGATACGCAGTATTTT. Its protein product is CASSQDNPDTQYF.

This clone was seen a few times. The chain couples TRBV30 to TRBJ2-5; D unclear. V was pared by 3 bases and J by 1 base, with 6 bases between. Germline-derived CDR1 and CDR2 are GTSNPN and SVGIG (reference sequence). CDR3 length: 12 residues. The CDR3 sequence is CAWRSPQETQYF. CDR3 coding DNA: TGTGCCTGGAGAAGTCCCCAAGAGACCCAGTACTTC.

The chain carries TRBV6-5 and TRBJ1-2, with no clear D. Germline V lookup: CDR1 MNHEY, CDR2 SVGAGI. V lost 11 bases, J lost 4 bases, and 14 bases lay in between. This CDR3 is 12 amino acids long. For the CDR3, the DNA is TGTGCCGCCGGTCTGCTCCGCTATGGCTACACCTTC. Translation: CAAGLLRYGYTF.

V and J are TRBV4-1 and TRBJ2-5; D may be TRBD1 (5 bases). Trimming pared 4 bases from V and 5 bases from J, leaving 14 bases between. CDR3 length: 14 amino acids. The V gene's germline CDR1 is MGHRA and CDR2 YSYEKL. The CDR3 loop is CASSPRRGSETQYF. CDR3 bases: TGCGCCAGCAGCCCTCGAAGGGGTTCGGAGACCCAGTACTTC.

The CDR3 reads CASRAAGEPETQYF. The CDR3, as DNA: TGTGCCAGCAGGGCAGCGGGGGAGCCAGAGACCCAGTACTTC. The V and J genes are TRBV28 and TRBJ2-5, with 8 bases fitting TRBD2. The CDR3 runs to 14 residues. CDR1 and CDR2 from the germline V gene are MDHEN and SYDVKM. The ends lost 6 bases at V and 4 bases at J; junction bases unmatched: 7.

The rearrangement links TRBV5-1 to TRBJ2-1; TRBD2 matches 8 bases. The V segment lost 5 bases and the J segment 6 bases; nucleotides outside the gene matches: 16. This CDR3 region has 17 residues. In germline, CDR1 is SGHRS, CDR2 YFSETQ. CDR3 sequence reads: CASSQNPGLERVNEQFF. DNA for the CDR3: TGCGCCAGCAGTCAGAATCCGGGACTAGAAAGGGTCAATGAGCAGTTCTTC.

The chain couples TRBV30 to TRBJ1-1, with D hard to call. Germline CDR1 is GTSNPN and CDR2 is SVGIG (reference sequence). V was pared by 0 bases and J by 5 bases, with 10 bases between. This CDR3 is 13 amino acids long. CDR3 nucleotide sequence: TGTGCCTGGAGTGTAAATGCGCGGACTGAAGCTTTCTTT. Amino acid sequence: CAWSVNARTEAFF. Supplemented by reference TRBV30 and TRBJ1-1, the full variable domain reads SQTIHQWPATLVQPVGSPLSLECTVEGTSNPNLYWYRQAAGRGLQLLFYSVGIGQISSEVPQNLSASRPQDRQFILSSKKLLLSDSGFYLCAWSVNARTEAFFGQGTRLTVV.

A single count supports this clone. This sequence joins TRBV25-1 and TRBJ2-7; possibly TRBD1 for D (6 bases). The CDR3 is 14 residues long. Trimming removed 4 bases from V and 4 bases from J, with 14 bases in between. Per the germline V gene, CDR1 is MGHDK and CDR2 is SYGVNS. The CDR3 is CASSGPGHLYEQYF. The CDR3 nucleotides read TGTGCCAGCAGTGGACCGGGACACTTATACGAGCAGTACTTC.

The rearrangement uses TRBV29-1 and TRBJ2-7; no definite D call. This CDR3 is built from 11 residues. Germline-derived CDR1 and CDR2 are SQVTM and ANQGSEA. The ends were cut back, 1 base at V and 7 bases at J, with 8 bases in the middle. CDR3 nucleotides: TGCAGCGTTGAAGCCATGGGGGAGCAGTACTTC. Translated: CSVEAMGEQYF.

With regard to this clone: The sample contains more than one DNA sequence encoding this CDR3. The chain couples TRBV29-1 to TRBJ2-2; D uncertain. V lost 6 bases to trimming and J lost 5 bases, with 4 bases between them. CDR3 length equals 10 residues. The germline V gene encodes CDR1 SQVTM and CDR2 ANQGSEA. The CDR3 coding sequence is TGCAGCGTAAGAACCGGGGAGCTGTTTTTT. It specifies CSVRTGELFF.

This sequence joins TRBV10-3 and TRBJ2-7; possibly TRBD2 for D (6 bases). This CDR3 is 15 amino acids long. Germline loops: CDR1 ENHRY, CDR2 SYGVKD. V was pared by 9 bases and J by 3 bases, with 21 bases between. The CDR3 reads CAMSSGGSGRYEQYF. The CDR3, as DNA: TGTGCCATGTCCTCCGGGGGTAGTGGTCGCTACGAGCAGTACTTC.

The chain uses TRBV11-2 and TRBJ2-1; 8 bases match TRBD2. From germline, CDR1 is SGHAT and CDR2 FQNNGV. V was clipped by 1 base and J by 7 bases; unmatched bases: 0. CDR3 length: 13 amino acids. The CDR3 loop reads CASSLGGGNEQFF. The CDR3 nucleotides read TGTGCCAGCAGCTTAGGCGGGGGGAATGAGCAGTTCTTC.

The genes are TRBV2 and TRBJ2-3, with 8 bases matching TRBD2. The germline V gene has CDR1 SNHLY and CDR2 FYNNEI. This CDR3 has 16 residues. J was trimmed by 0 bases and V by 1 base; bases with no gene match: 3. DNA of the CDR3: TGTGCCAGCAGTGAAGGGACTAGCCTTAGCACAGATACGCAGTATTTT. Protein product: CASSEGTSLSTDTQYF. The whole variable domain, filled in from reference TRBV2 and TRBJ2-3, reads EPEVTQTPSHQVTQMGQEVILRCVPISNHLYFYWYRQILGQKVEFLVSFYNNEISEKSEIFDDQFSVERPDGSNFTLKIRSTKLEDSAMYFCASSEGTSLSTDTQYFGPGTRLTVL.

V is TRBV29-1 and J is TRBJ1-2; the D is unclear. Germline loops: CDR1 SQVTM, CDR2 ANQGSEA. CDR3 length equals 13 residues. Trimming took off 4 bases at V and 3 bases at J, with 12 bases between the two ends. DNA of the CDR3: TGCAGCGTTGGGGCCGACTTTTACTATGGCTACACCTTC. It codes for CSVGADFYYGYTF.

This chain joins TRBV9 and TRBJ1-6, with a weak D call TRBD1 (6 bases). V was shortened by 3 bases and J by 7 bases, with 11 bases between the two germline ends. This CDR3 comprises 14 residues. Germline assignment: CDR1 SGDLS and CDR2 YYNGEE. CDR3 loop: CASSATGGNSPLHF. CDR3 nucleotide sequence: TGTGCCAGCAGCGCGACAGGCGGAAATTCACCCCTCCACTTT.

The CDR3 DNA reads as TGTGCCAGCAGTTTCTCCGGGGGGGCCGGCGAGCAGTACTTC. As protein: CASSFSGGAGEQYF. The V and J genes are TRBV27 and TRBJ2-7; 8 nucleotides match TRBD2. CDR3 length equals 14 residues. Trimming took 3 bases from V and 6 from J; bases not matched to a gene: 7. From germline, CDR1 is MNHEY and CDR2 SMNVEV (reference sequence).

The gene calls are TRBV5-1 and TRBJ2-1; D remains unclear. V shed 2 bases and J shed 0 bases, with 9 bases lying between them. The CDR3 runs 15 residues. Germline V gives CDR1 SGHRS, CDR2 YFSETQ. For the CDR3, the DNA is TGCGCCAGCAGCTTCTTGGAAAGCTCCTACAATGAGCAGTTCTTC. Translation gives CASSFLESSYNEQFF. The full variable domain, rest sourced from reference TRBV5-1 and TRBJ2-1, is KAGVTQTPRYLIKTRGQQVTLSCSPISGHRSVSWYQQTPGQGLQFLFEYFSETQRNKGNFPGRFSGRQFSNSRSEMNVSTLELGDSALYLCASSFLESSYNEQFFGPGTRLTVL.

V is TRBV29-1 and J is TRBJ2-2; no reliable D call. The CDR3 has 13 residues. CDR1 and CDR2 (germline): SQVTM, ANQGSEA. With 5 bases removed from V and 1 base from J, the gap between germline ends came to 8 bases. The DNA of the CDR3 is TGCAGCGTTTTTGGAGTGAACACCGGGGAGCTGTTTTTT. The encoded protein is CSVFGVNTGELFF.

This clone has only a few counts. CDR3 coding DNA: TGTGCCAGCAGCTTAGCGCCAGGAACATACGAGCAGTACTTC. Translated: CASSLAPGTYEQYF. The chain carries TRBV7-9 and TRBJ2-7, with D unresolved. With 0 bases removed from V and 4 bases from J, the gap between germline ends came to 10 bases. CDR1 is SEHNR and CDR2 is FQNEAQ in the germline V gene (reference sequence). The CDR3 runs 14 residues.

The sample holds a few counts of this clone. This chain's CDR3 is CASSPGLRAPYNEQFF. The CDR3 coding sequence is TGTGCCAGCAGCCCTGGGCTGAGGGCTCCATACAATGAGCAGTTCTTC. The rearrangement links TRBV7-2 to TRBJ2-1; tentatively, D is TRBD2 (5 bases). The germline V and J ends were trimmed by 5 bases and 4 bases, with 18 bases remaining between them. The germline gives CDR1 SGHTA, CDR2 FQGNSA. This CDR3 contains 16 residues.

This clone was counted a few times. The chain is built from TRBV27 and TRBJ2-7, with D perhaps given as TRBD1 or TRBD2 (5 bases each). The CDR3 covers 15 residues. The V end was cut by 3 bases, the J end by 2 bases, with 14 bases between. Germline values: CDR1 MNHEY, CDR2 SMNVEV (reference sequence). The CDR3 loop reads CASSLSKGTAYEQYF. CDR3 coding DNA: TGTGCCAGCAGTTTGAGTAAGGGGACGGCCTACGAGCAGTACTTC.

The J gene is TRBJ2-1, the V gene TRBV6-5; D gene uncertain. Germline CDR1 and CDR2: MNHEY and SVGAGI. CDR3 length: 11 residues. V lost 8 bases to trimming and J lost 6 bases, with 8 bases between them. The CDR3 sequence is CASATVNEQFF. Here the CDR3 DNA reads TGTGCCAGCGCGACCGTCAATGAGCAGTTCTTC.

V gene TRBV5-4 combines with J gene TRBJ2-2, with D unclear. Per the germline V gene, CDR1 is SGHNT and CDR2 is YYREEE (reference sequence). The CDR3 contains 12 residues. The germline V and J ends were trimmed by 3 bases and 7 bases, with 7 bases remaining between them. The CDR3 spells CASSSSVGELFF. The CDR3 DNA follows: TGTGCCAGCAGCTCGTCCGTCGGGGAGCTGTTTTTT.